Listed below are T cell receptor beta chains from one sample, sequenced in a study of naive and memory T cell subsets. TCRdb reanalysed the UMI-ligation and nested PCR reads using MiXCR and keeps one entry per CDR3 protein. Here the sample spans about 150,000 distinct CDR3 sequences, about 17% being singletons. The sequenced sample consisted of naive CD4+ T cells from blood. The receptors were sampled from a human donor in good health. Both conserved end residues are part of each CDR3. Each record gives: D gene, V gene, J gene, clone size, CDR3 protein, CDR3 DNA. The D gene is left open where the match is weak. A clone size is listed for some rows: how often the clone was seen (once, few, many), or a class if it is expanded.

.	TRBV3-1	TRBJ2-1	.	CASSALNPGVGNEQFF	TGTGCCAGCAGCGCCCTGAATCCGGGGGTCGGCAATGAGCAGTTCTTC
.	TRBV15	TRBJ2-1	.	CATRRELAVSYNEQFF	TGTGCCACCAGAAGAGAGTTAGCGGTTTCCTACAATGAGCAGTTCTTC
.	TRBV5-1	TRBJ1-2	.	CASSGGDHYGYTF	TGCGCCAGCAGCGGGGGGGATCATTATGGCTACACCTTC
.	TRBV10-1	TRBJ1-1	few	CASRKTVNTEAFF	TGCGCCAGCAGGAAGACAGTGAACACTGAAGCTTTCTTT
TRBD1	TRBV5-4	TRBJ1-2	few	CASSLGPGQTNYGYTF	TGTGCCAGCAGCTTGGGGCCGGGACAGACTAACTATGGCTACACCTTC
.	TRBV5-1	TRBJ1-5	few	CASSLGPREAQPQHF	TGCGCCAGCAGCTTAGGTCCCAGGGAGGCTCAGCCCCAGCATTTT
.	TRBV20-1	TRBJ2-3	.	CSASLALDTQYF	TGCAGTGCTAGCCTCGCTCTGGATACGCAGTATTTT
.	TRBV20-1	TRBJ2-1	many	CSAIQGLSEQFF	TGCAGTGCTATCCAGGGTTTGAGTGAGCAGTTCTTC
.	TRBV29-1	TRBJ2-5	few	CSVEQGKETQYF	TGCAGCGTGGAACAGGGAAAAGAGACCCAGTACTTC
TRBD2	TRBV18	TRBJ2-7	.	CASSPREGEQYF	TGTGCCAGCTCACCAAGGGAGGGCGAGCAGTACTTC
TRBD1	TRBV7-2	TRBJ1-2	.	CASSLAGTGERGYTF	TGTGCCAGCAGCTTAGCCGGGACAGGGGAAAGGGGCTACACCTTC
TRBD2	TRBV7-3	TRBJ2-3	.	CASSLGGRATDTQYF	TGTGCCAGCAGCCTAGGCGGGAGGGCTACAGATACGCAGTATTTT
.	TRBV19	TRBJ2-7	.	CATSGTRGSEQYF	TGTGCCACCTCCGGGACCCGGGGGAGCGAGCAGTACTTC
.	TRBV20-1	TRBJ2-7	many	CSASMISYEQYF	TGCAGTGCTAGCATGATTTCCTACGAGCAGTACTTC
.	TRBV15	TRBJ1-1	few	CATSRDPLNTEAFF	TGTGCCACCAGCAGAGATCCGCTGAACACTGAAGCTTTCTTT
TRBD2	TRBV30	TRBJ2-2	few	CAWREGVGNTWELFF	TGTGCCTGGCGGGAGGGGGTCGGGAACACCTGGGAGCTGTTTTTT
TRBD2	TRBV9	TRBJ2-5	few	CASSVGPGGGETQYF	TGTGCCAGCAGCGTAGGGCCGGGAGGAGGTGAGACCCAGTACTTC
TRBD1	TRBV7-8	TRBJ1-5	few	CASSRTGANQPQHF	TGTGCCAGCAGCCGGACAGGGGCCAATCAGCCCCAGCATTTT
TRBD2	TRBV5-1	TRBJ2-2	.	CASSLALLAGGPRVNTGELFF	TGCGCCAGCAGCTTGGCCCTTCTAGCGGGAGGGCCGCGAGTTAACACCGGGGAGCTGTTTTTT
.	TRBV14	TRBJ1-2	.	CASSQRTGMDGYTF	TGTGCCAGCAGCCAAAGGACGGGAATGGATGGCTACACCTTC